Each of the 7 T cell receptor beta chains below was sequenced from the same sample in a study of cytomegalovirus exposure and HLA in healthy donors. PCR primers comprised 60 Vbeta and 13 Jbeta primers. Profiling relied on immunoSEQ multiplex PCR, and the TCRdb table lists in-frame clones only, not all of them. The sample includes 140,000 or so clones. The sample taken for sequencing was PBMCs. The receptor source for this set is a male donor in good health and CMV-seronegative.

The chain is built from TRBV7-9 and TRBJ2-1, with 12 positions matching TRBD2. The trim removed 1 base at V and 9 bases at J, leaving 7 bases unmatched. This CDR3 comprises 16 residues. Germline loops: CDR1 SEHNR, CDR2 FQNEAQ (reference sequence). The CDR3 loop is CASSLERLAGVAEQFF. The CDR3 bases are TGTGCCAGCAGCTTAGAGAGACTAGCGGGAGTGGCTGAGCAGTTCTTC.

Concerning this clone: Other DNA sequences from this sample encode an identical CDR3 as well. The chain carries TRBV18 and TRBJ1-3; the D gene is possibly TRBD1 (5 bases). The CDR3 covers 16 residues. CDR1 is KGHSH and CDR2 is LQKENI in the germline V gene. The V and J ends lost 3 bases and 0 bases respectively, with 12 bases between them. This CDR3 is CASSPGQGNSGNTIYF. The CDR3, as DNA: TGTGCCAGCTCACCCGGGCAGGGAAACTCTGGAAACACCATATATTTT.

Comments on this clone: This CDR3 is also generated by other DNA sequences in the sample. The chain carries TRBV6-5 and TRBJ1-1; maybe TRBD1 (5 bases). Germline loops: CDR1 MNHEY, CDR2 SVGAGI. The V end was cut by 2 bases, the J end by 0 bases, with 13 bases between. The CDR3 totals 16 residues. Written as DNA, the CDR3 is TGTGCCAGCAGTTACGGGGCAGTTTCCATGAACACTGAAGCTTTCTTT. Translation gives CASSYGAVSMNTEAFF.

The rearrangement links TRBV7-2 to TRBJ1-6; D is uncertain. V was trimmed by 2 bases and J by 8 bases, leaving 7 bases between them. This CDR3 is built from 13 residues. Germline CDR1 and CDR2: SGHTA and FQGNSA. This CDR3 reads CASSLIPDSPLHF. In DNA form, the CDR3 reads TGTGCCAGCAGCTTAATTCCCGATTCACCCCTCCACTTT.

This chain joins TRBV6-5 and TRBJ1-1, with TRBD1 matching 7 bases. The trim removed 2 bases at V and 5 bases at J, leaving 5 bases unmatched. The CDR3 runs to 14 residues. The germline CDR1 and CDR2 sequences are MNHEY and SVGAGI. In DNA, the CDR3 is TGTGCCAGCAGTTACCGTTCAGGGGGGACTGAAGCTTTCTTT. It translates to CASSYRSGGTEAFF.

The V and J genes are TRBV10-1 and TRBJ1-1, with 8 bases fitting TRBD1. The CDR3 covers 14 residues. Trimming cost V 5 bases and J 0 bases; bases outside gene matches: 2. Germline CDR1 and CDR2: WNHNN and SYGVQD (reference sequence). The DNA of the CDR3 is TGCGCCAGCAGTCGGGACAGGCTGAACACTGAAGCTTTCTTT. Residues: CASSRDRLNTEAFF.

This chain joins TRBV6-5 and TRBJ1-5; TRBD1 might be the D (5 bases). The CDR3 has 14 amino acids. Trimming pared 5 bases from V and 7 bases from J, leaving 15 bases between. Per the germline V gene, CDR1 is MNHEY and CDR2 is SVGAGI. The CDR3: CASSARQFSQPQHF. CDR3 DNA sequence: TGTGCCAGCAGTGCCAGACAGTTCTCGCAGCCCCAGCATTTT.